This TCR beta chain was documented in a study of cytomegalovirus exposure and HLA in healthy donors. Turning to the study itself: Unique TCRs from HLA-typed donors, approximately 80 million of them, were held in an early data release. Study-level results: A few chains tied to CMV proved CMV antigen-specific in vitro.

As for this clone: Its specificity is not known.

V was shortened by 5 bases and J by 3 bases, with 14 bases between the two germline ends. This CDR3 is 15 amino acids long. Germline-derived CDR1 and CDR2 are MGHRA and YSYEKL. Vbeta (60) and Jbeta (13) primers were used in the PCR. This table comes from immunoSEQ multiplex PCR, and its TCRdb copy is limited to in-frame clones, with some not included. The sample includes about 140,000 clones, 80% of them seen just once. The sequence was collected from a male donor in good health and CMV-seronegative. Sequencing used PBMCs. The chain links TRBV4-1 to TRBJ1-5; no reliable D call. The CDR3 sequence: CASSVRFGPNQPQHF. The CDR3 DNA follows: TGCGCCAGCAGCGTTCGGTTTGGGCCCAATCAGCCCCAGCATTTT.